This T cell receptor (beta chain) was identified in a study of memory CD4+ T cells and cytomegalovirus serostatus. Generated by immunoSEQ multiplex PCR, the TCRdb table keeps only in-frame clones and is missing some. Of some 49,000 clones in the sample, 78% are singletons; the top ten hold around 0.91%. The CDR3 loop spans 14 amino acids. Trimming shortened V by 5 bases and J by 1 base, and 11 bases separated the two germline ends. CDR1 is SGHTA, CDR2 FQGNSA, per germline. Single viable CD3+CD4+CD8-CD45RO+ cells were sorted as the memory CD4+ T cells. Sequenced sample: memory CD4+ T cells from blood. The chain couples TRBV7-2 to TRBJ2-5, with D perhaps TRBD1 (5 bases). This clonotype was obtained from an adult in good health and CMV-seronegative. The CDR3 DNA reads TGTGCCAGCAGCCCTGGACACTTCCAAGAGACCCAGTACTTC. It encodes CASSPGHFQETQYF.